Listed here is a single T cell receptor beta chain. No cognate antigen has been identified for it. No per-base quality is available; no much larger clone lies one base away. This sample is drawn from a study of glioma-infiltrating T cells (dated by TCRdb to the mid-2010s). Context from the whole study: Sequencing of TCR alpha- and beta-chain repertoires was performed on glioma tissue, on non-neoplastic brain tissue, and on matched peripheral blood mononuclear cells. To gauge divergence between tissue and blood T-cell populations, every tissue-infiltrating repertoire was compared against the peripheral blood repertoire from the same patient. Three low-grade glioma patients, several primary glioblastoma patients, and three non-glioma patients who contributed non-neoplastic brain tissue made up the paired cohort.

TCR alpha and beta CDR3 regions were amplified with the iRepertoire nested amplicon-rescue multiplex PCR (arm-PCR) platform from RNA. The input for one-step reverse transcription and amplification was roughly 95-400 ng of tissue mRNA or PBMC total RNA. After bead purification, a secondary multiplex PCR added Illumina adapters, and libraries were gel-purified between 200 and 400 bp. The libraries contained internal 6-nucleotide barcodes that were used for demultiplexing. Sequencing of the libraries was done on an Illumina MiSeq using 2x220 or 2x250 nucleotide paired-end reads. The study's processing was this. FLASH 1.2.11 was used to merge paired reads, and BWA-MEM then aligned the reads to the GRCh37 human genome before TRA and TRB reads were extracted. For V and J assignment, an IMGT-derived reference of cassette sequences and CDR3 motifs that included pseudogenes was used. Reads were translated in three frames, and productive CDR3s were defined as those with a C...FGXG motif and no stop codons. Unique combinations of V-J cassette pair and CDR3 amino acid sequence were defined as clonotypes. Hamming distance filtering was applied to reads, with thresholds set by the sequence error rate of each sample in mapped regions. TCRdb handled the public reads itself, with Q25 trimming in fastp and clone calling in MiXCR, and kept productive beta chains. Each CDR3 protein gets just one entry, which takes the most common genes and DNA from the rows behind it. These V and J calls originate from TCRdb's pipeline instead of the authors' own analysis. The sample profile shows about 130,000 distinct CDR3 sequences; roughly 20% of them were found once. The ten largest clones capture roughly 15% of the sample.

Study-wide conclusions, independent of this receptor: In non-neoplastic patients, VJ-independent divergence between tissue and blood fell below expectation, whereas in all gliomas, and especially in low-grade gliomas, the divergence rose above expectation. The group comparisons were based on small numbers of patients: three non-neoplastic, three low-grade glioma and several glioblastoma patients. Tissue and blood shared very few CDR3 sequences, a result attributed to high CDR3 diversity and limited sampling.

CDR1 is given as LGHDT and CDR2 as YNNKEL, both from the germline V gene (reference sequence). The V end loses 2 bases and the J end loses 7 bases, and a stretch of 15 bases separates them. The CDR3 contains 14 residues, cysteine and phenylalanine counted. Of all the DNA, just the CDR3 is kept, 42 bases in frame from base 1. The sequence links TRBV3-1 to TRBJ2-7; the D gene assignment is perhaps TRBD1 or TRBD2, with each matching 5 bases. Input material: glioma tissue, nonneoplastic brain tissue, or PBMCs (not recorded which). The sequence was collected from a human donor with low-grade glioma or glioblastoma, undergoing nonglioma brain surgery, or in good health (not recorded which). The sequenced DNA: TGTGCCAGCAGCCAAAATCGGGGACCACGGGAGCAGTACTTC. It specifies CASSQNRGPREQYF.